Each of the 23 T cell receptor beta chains below was sequenced from the same sample in a study of identical twins. TCRdb passed the 5' RACE reads through MiXCR, listing each CDR3 protein once. Counted here are roughly 480,000 distinct CDR3 sequences, around 24% occurring once; the ten biggest clones make up 2.9%. These data were also filed under a second study, of T cells expressing NK-cell markers.

The sequenced sample was CD4+ T cells sorted from blood. The receptors shown here come from a woman aged 18-29 years in good health.

This clonotype was seen only a few times. The chain carries TRBV20-1 and TRBJ1-4, with D unclear. There are 12 residues in the CDR3. The germline gives CDR1 DFQATT, CDR2 SNEGSKA (reference sequence). V shed 3 bases and J shed 4 bases, with 6 bases lying between them. CDR3 sequence (DNA): TGCAGTGCTAGTGTTGGTAATGAAAAACTGTTTTTT. Its protein product is CSASVGNEKLFF.

The chain is built from TRBV3-1 and TRBJ2-3; a possible D gene is TRBD1 (7 bases). V dropped 5 bases and J dropped 5 bases, with 20 bases sitting between them. This CDR3 contains 16 residues. Per germline, CDR1 LGHDT and CDR2 YNNKEL (reference sequence). The CDR3 loop reads CASSASGQGEEDTQYF. The CDR3 nucleotides are TGTGCCAGCAGCGCATCCGGGCAGGGGGAGGAAGATACGCAGTATTTT.

The genes are TRBV11-2 and TRBJ2-1; 9 bases are a match to TRBD2. CDR3 size: 17 residues. The ends lost 4 bases at V and 8 bases at J; junction bases unmatched: 15. CDR1 and CDR2 from the germline V gene are SGHAT and FQNNGV. The CDR3, as DNA: TGTGCCAGCAGCTCTCGCCCGGGGGCTAGCGGGACGGATGAGCAGTTCTTC. Amino acids: CASSSRPGASGTDEQFF.

The chain is built from TRBV7-2 and TRBJ1-1; D is ambiguous. Germline assignment: CDR1 SGHTA and CDR2 FQGNSA. The CDR3 has 14 amino acids. V was clipped by 4 bases and J by 3 bases, with 12 bases between them. The CDR3 nucleotides read TGTGCCAGCAGCTCGCGGCGGGCGGACACTGAAGCTTTCTTT. Amino acids: CASSSRRADTEAFF.

In this sample, this clonotype turned up a few times. V and J are TRBV5-5 and TRBJ1-2; 9 bases map to TRBD1. V was clipped by 0 bases and J by 7 bases; unmatched bases: 4. The germline V gene encodes CDR1 SGHKS and CDR2 YYEKEE (reference sequence). This CDR3 comprises 14 residues. The CDR3 sequence is CASSLDRGRFGYTF. The CDR3 nucleotides are TGTGCCAGCAGCTTGGACAGGGGGCGTTTTGGCTACACCTTC.

This clonotype appeared a few times. The chain carries TRBV4-3 and TRBJ2-5; D remains unclear. The CDR3 is made up of 14 amino acids. Germline-derived CDR1 and CDR2 are LGHNA and YSLEER. V lost 0 bases, J lost 5 bases, and 10 bases lay in between. DNA of the CDR3: TGCGCCAGCAGCCAAGATAAGGTGGAGGAGACCCAGTACTTC. Translated: CASSQDKVEETQYF.

The V call is TRBV12-3 or TRBV12-4, the J call TRBJ2-1, with a tentative D call TRBD1 (5 bases). The CDR3 totals 13 residues. V shed 6 bases and J shed 4 bases, with 10 bases lying between them. The DNA for the CDR3 is TGTGCCAGCAGAGTTGGGGCGTACAATGAGCAGTTCTTC. Encoded protein: CASRVGAYNEQFF.

This rearrangement joins TRBV30 to TRBJ2-3; TRBD2 matches at 9 bases. The CDR3 covers 14 residues. V dropped 1 base and J dropped 6; count of bases not matched to a gene: 5. Germline V lookup: CDR1 GTSNPN, CDR2 SVGIG (reference sequence). The CDR3 DNA sequence: TGTGCCTGGAGTGGGGGACTAGCAACCGATACGCAGTATTTT. This sequence encodes CAWSGGLATDTQYF.

The J gene is TRBJ2-7, the V gene TRBV20-1; 7 nucleotides line up with TRBD1. The germline gives CDR1 DFQATT, CDR2 SNEGSKA (reference sequence). V was pared by 4 bases and J by 2 bases, with 5 bases of the junction left unmatched. This CDR3 has 13 amino acids. The CDR3 bases are TGCAGTGCTAAGGGGGCTGTAGCCTACGAGCAGTACTTC. Translated: CSAKGAVAYEQYF.

In this sample, this clonotype turned up a few times. The gene calls are TRBV12-3 or TRBV12-4 and TRBJ1-1, with TRBD1 matching 10 bases. The CDR3 loop spans 15 amino acids. The V and J ends lost 3 bases and 4 bases, in that order; junction bases with no gene match: 5. The CDR3 DNA follows: TGTGCCAGCAGTTTCGACAGGGGGCTAGGCACTGAAGCTTTCTTT. Translation: CASSFDRGLGTEAFF.

This clonotype was found a few times. V and J are TRBV7-9 and TRBJ1-6, with no clear D. Germline V gives CDR1 SEHNR, CDR2 FQNEAQ (reference sequence). V lost 4 bases, J lost 9 bases, and 16 bases lay in between. The CDR3 consists of 15 residues. CDR3 DNA: TGTGCCAGCAGCTCCTACAGTATACAGAGTTCACCCCTCCACTTT. Translated: CASSSYSIQSSPLHF.

The rearrangement links TRBV6-5 to TRBJ2-4, with D tentatively TRBD1 or TRBD2 (6 bases each). Germline CDR1 reads MNHEY; CDR2 reads SVGAGI. The CDR3 loop spans 16 amino acids. The V end was cut by 2 bases, the J end by 2 bases, with 13 bases between. In nucleotides, the CDR3 is TGTGCCAGCAGTTACGGGGGGCGCGACTCCAAAAACATTCAGTACTTC. It specifies CASSYGGRDSKNIQYF.

There are a few counts of this clonotype. The rearrangement joins TRBV9 to TRBJ2-3, with D perhaps matching TRBD1 (6 bases). The CDR3 spans 15 residues. Germline CDR1 SGDLS, CDR2 YYNGEE. Trimming took off 3 bases at V and 0 bases at J, with 11 bases between the two ends. CDR3 amino acids: CASSEGETSTDTQYF. The CDR3 region has the DNA TGTGCCAGCAGCGAGGGGGAGACTAGCACAGATACGCAGTATTTT.

This clonotype was counted between two and nine times. CDR3 nucleotides: TGCGCCAGCAGTCCGGGACTAGCGAGTGAGCAGTTCTTC. Amino acids: CASSPGLASEQFF. V and J are TRBV10-1 and TRBJ2-1; 10 positions agree with TRBD2. Trimming at V came to 5 bases and at J to 9 bases, leaving 4 bases not matched to a gene. There are 13 residues in the CDR3. Germline CDR1 and CDR2: WNHNN and SYGVQD (reference sequence).

This clonotype was observed a few times. This chain links TRBV12-3 or TRBV12-4 with TRBJ1-1; maybe TRBD1 (6 bases). Trimming stripped 8 bases from V and 3 bases from J, with 13 bases between. The CDR3 extends over 13 amino acids. The CDR3 DNA is TGTGCCAGCGGTCGGACAGATGACACTGAAGCTTTCTTT. Translation: CASGRTDDTEAFF.

The chain joins TRBV5-5 to TRBJ1-2, with 9 bases fitting TRBD1. Germline V gives CDR1 SGHKS, CDR2 YYEKEE (reference sequence). The CDR3 totals 14 residues. V was pared by 4 bases and J by 8 bases, with 9 bases of the junction left unmatched. CDR3 region: CASSNPGTGIGYTF. For the CDR3, the DNA is TGTGCCAGCAGCAACCCCGGGACAGGGATCGGCTACACCTTC.

This clonotype was detected only a few times. The chain links TRBV11-2 to TRBJ2-3; the D call may be TRBD1 or TRBD2 (5 bases each). Trimming removed 10 bases from V and 3 bases from J, with 17 bases in between. The CDR3 runs 14 residues. CDR1 SGHAT and CDR2 FQNNGV come from the germline V gene. The CDR3 nucleotides read TGTGCCACCGGGGCGCAACAAGGAACAGATACGCAGTATTTT. Translation: CATGAQQGTDTQYF. Based on the CDR3 plus reference TRBV11-2 and TRBJ2-3, the full variable domain is EAGVAQSPRYKIIEKRQSVAFWCNPISGHATLYWYQQILGQGPKLLIQFQNNGVVDDSQLPKDRFSAERLKGVDSTLKIQPAKLEDSAVYLCATGAQQGTDTQYFGPGTRLTVL.

A single count supports this clonotype. The rearrangement uses TRBV20-1 and TRBJ2-1; 9 positions match TRBD2. This CDR3 spans 17 amino acids. Germline CDR1 is DFQATT and CDR2 is SNEGSKA (reference sequence). J lost 0 bases, V lost 0 bases, and 6 bases had no gene match. CDR3 amino acids: CSARDPFSGSSYNEQFF. The CDR3 DNA is TGCAGTGCTAGAGACCCGTTTAGCGGGAGCTCCTACAATGAGCAGTTCTTC.

Details on this clonotype: This may come from a read error, since a much larger clone is one base off. V usage is TRBV12-3 or TRBV12-4 and J usage is TRBJ1-1; D is undetermined. The CDR3 consists of 13 residues. Trimming removed 3 bases at V and 1 base at J, with 6 bases between. This chain's CDR3 is CASSFQTNTEAFF. The CDR3 region has the DNA TGTGCCAGCAGTTTTCAGACGAACACTGAAGCTTTCTTT.

V is TRBV5-1 and J is TRBJ2-2; 8 bases map to TRBD1. The J segment lost 4 bases and the V segment lost 4 bases, leaving 12 bases of the junction unmatched. The CDR3 consists of 17 residues. Germline CDR1 and CDR2: SGHRS and YFSETQ. CDR3 loop: CASSISDRAITTGELFF. In DNA, the CDR3 is TGCGCCAGCAGCATTTCGGACAGGGCTATAACCACCGGGGAGCTGTTTTTT. The variable domain in full, completed from reference TRBV5-1 and TRBJ2-2, reads KAGVTQTPRYLIKTRGQQVTLSCSPISGHRSVSWYQQTPGQGLQFLFEYFSETQRNKGNFPGRFSGRQFSNSRSEMNVSTLELGDSALYLCASSISDRAITTGELFFGEGSRLTVL.

The chain employs TRBV12-3 or TRBV12-4 and TRBJ2-7; 8 nucleotides agree with TRBD1. The CDR3 totals 15 residues. V shed 4 bases, J shed 5 bases, and the junction held 10 bases outside the gene matches. CDR3 coding DNA: TGTGCCAGCAGTTCCCGAGACAGGGGAAACCACGAGCAGTACTTC. Amino acids: CASSSRDRGNHEQYF.

This clonotype was counted between two and nine times. The rearrangement uses TRBV20-1 and TRBJ2-7; D ambiguous. Trimming pared 6 bases from V and 2 bases from J, leaving 20 bases between. Germline V gene sequence: CDR1 DFQATT, CDR2 SNEGSKA (reference sequence). CDR3 length: 15 residues. The CDR3, as DNA: TGCAGTGCACTTTCGAGGCGGCTAACACCCTACGAGCAGTACTTC. It translates to CSALSRRLTPYEQYF.

The CDR3: CASSPPGDYTEAFF. CDR3 DNA: TGTGCCAGCTCACCACCGGGGGATTACACTGAAGCTTTCTTT. V is TRBV18 and J is TRBJ1-1; TRBD1 might be the D (5 bases). Germline CDR1 KGHSH, CDR2 LQKENI. CDR3 length: 14 residues. Trimming shortened V by 0 bases and J by 3 bases, and 8 bases separated the two germline ends.